One and the same sample provided the 2 T cell receptor beta chains below, sequenced in a study of T cell clonotyping in hematopoietic cell transplantation (dated by TCRdb to the early 2020s). According to the study, the label for this sample's time point signals: 180 days after allo-HCT. Library preparation employed the immunoSEQ multiplex PCR assay. As stored in TCRdb, this immuneACCESS dataset retains in-frame rearrangements with V and J assigned. A fraction of the clones does not appear; measured against another copy, unresolved V genes explain less than half of the discrepancy, and the remainder lacks a known reason. The sample table shows 5,000 to 6,500 clones, and roughly nine tenths are seen once. The ten biggest clones cover about 15% of the sample. Sequenced here: peripheral blood mononuclear cells, sampled 180 days after allogeneic stem cell transplant. These receptors all come from a female patient aged 50-59 years who had an allogeneic stem cell transplant from an unrelated donor, so the T cells may come from the graft donor. Some clones in this sample may be carry-over from other donors' samples.

The chain recombines TRBV25-1 with TRBJ2-7, with D possibly TRBD1 on 6 matching bases. V was trimmed by 3 bases and J by 0 bases, leaving 12 bases between them. Germline V gene lookup returns CDR1 MGHDK and CDR2 SYGVNS. CDR3 length: 15 amino acids. The CDR3 here is CASSDTGSYSYEQYF. DNA of the CDR3: TGTGCCAGCAGTGACACAGGGTCCTACTCCTACGAGCAGTACTTC.

The chain is built from TRBV5-6 and TRBJ2-7, with 10 nucleotides matching TRBD1. This CDR3 has 14 amino acids. V trimming: 3 bases; J trimming: 4 bases; junction bases outside the gene matches: 4. From germline, CDR1 is SGHDT and CDR2 YYEEEE. Here the CDR3 reads CASSSGTGAYEQYF. As DNA, the CDR3 is TGTGCCAGCAGCTCTGGGACAGGGGCATACGAGCAGTACTTC.